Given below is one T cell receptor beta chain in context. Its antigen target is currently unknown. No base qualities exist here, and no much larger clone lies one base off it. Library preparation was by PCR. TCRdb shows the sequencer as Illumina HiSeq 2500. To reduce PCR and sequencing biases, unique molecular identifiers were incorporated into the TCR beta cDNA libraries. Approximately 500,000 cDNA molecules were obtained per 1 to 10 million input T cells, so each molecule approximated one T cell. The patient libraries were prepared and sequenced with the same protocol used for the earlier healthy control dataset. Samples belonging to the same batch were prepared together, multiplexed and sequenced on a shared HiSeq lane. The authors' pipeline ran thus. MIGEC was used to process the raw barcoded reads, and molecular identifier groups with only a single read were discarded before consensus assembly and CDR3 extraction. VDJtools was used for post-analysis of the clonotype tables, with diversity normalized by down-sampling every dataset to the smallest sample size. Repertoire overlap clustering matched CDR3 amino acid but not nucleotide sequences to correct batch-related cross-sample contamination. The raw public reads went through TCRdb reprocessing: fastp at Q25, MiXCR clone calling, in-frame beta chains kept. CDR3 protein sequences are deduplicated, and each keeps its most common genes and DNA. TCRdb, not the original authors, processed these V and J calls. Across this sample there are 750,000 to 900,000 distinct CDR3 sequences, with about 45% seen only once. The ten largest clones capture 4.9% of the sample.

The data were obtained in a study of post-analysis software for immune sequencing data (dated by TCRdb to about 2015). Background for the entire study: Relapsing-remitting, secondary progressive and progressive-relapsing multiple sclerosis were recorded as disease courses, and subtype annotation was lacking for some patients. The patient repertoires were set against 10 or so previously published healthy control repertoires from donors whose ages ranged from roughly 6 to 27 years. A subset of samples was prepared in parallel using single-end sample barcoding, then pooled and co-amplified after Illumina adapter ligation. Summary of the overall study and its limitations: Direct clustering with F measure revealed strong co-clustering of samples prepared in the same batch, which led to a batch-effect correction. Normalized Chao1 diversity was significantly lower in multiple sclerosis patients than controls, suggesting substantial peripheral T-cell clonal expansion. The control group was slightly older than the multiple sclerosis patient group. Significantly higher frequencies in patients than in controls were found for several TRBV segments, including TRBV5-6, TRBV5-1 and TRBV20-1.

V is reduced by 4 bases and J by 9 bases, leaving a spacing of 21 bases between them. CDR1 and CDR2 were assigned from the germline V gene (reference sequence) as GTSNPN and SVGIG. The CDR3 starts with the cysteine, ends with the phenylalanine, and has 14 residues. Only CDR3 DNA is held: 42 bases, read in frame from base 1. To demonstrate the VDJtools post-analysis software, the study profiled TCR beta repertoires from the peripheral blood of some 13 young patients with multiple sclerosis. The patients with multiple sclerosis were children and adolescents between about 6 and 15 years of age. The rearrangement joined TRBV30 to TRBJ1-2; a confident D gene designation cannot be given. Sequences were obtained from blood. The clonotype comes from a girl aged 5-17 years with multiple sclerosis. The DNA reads TGTGCCTGGAACGCCCCGGGAGGGTTGGAACGCTACACCTTC. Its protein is CAWNAPGGLERYTF.